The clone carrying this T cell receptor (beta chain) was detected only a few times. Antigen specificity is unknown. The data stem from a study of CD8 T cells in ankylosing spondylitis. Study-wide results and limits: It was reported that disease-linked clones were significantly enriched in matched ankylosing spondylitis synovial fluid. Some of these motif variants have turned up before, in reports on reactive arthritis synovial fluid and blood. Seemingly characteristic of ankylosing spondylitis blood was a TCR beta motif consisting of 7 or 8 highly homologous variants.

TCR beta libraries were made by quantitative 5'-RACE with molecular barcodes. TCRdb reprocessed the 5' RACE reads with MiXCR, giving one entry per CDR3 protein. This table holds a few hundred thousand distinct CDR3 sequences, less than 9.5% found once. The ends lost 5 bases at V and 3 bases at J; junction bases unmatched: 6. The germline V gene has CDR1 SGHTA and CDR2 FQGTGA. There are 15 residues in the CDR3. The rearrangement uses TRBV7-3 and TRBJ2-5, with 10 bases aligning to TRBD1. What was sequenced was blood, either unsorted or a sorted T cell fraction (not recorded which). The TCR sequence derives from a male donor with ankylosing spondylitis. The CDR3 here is CASSRDRGIEETQYF. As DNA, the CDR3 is TGTGCCAGCAGCCGGGACAGGGGAATTGAAGAGACCCAGTACTTC.